The 17 T cell receptor beta chains below all came from one sample that was sequenced in a study of cytomegalovirus exposure and HLA in healthy donors (dated by TCRdb to 2016 to 2017). Library preparation used the immunoSEQ multiplex PCR assay. For the multiplex PCR, a mixture combining 60 forward primers for TCR Vbeta segments and 13 reverse primers for TCR Jbeta segments was used. Sourced from immuneACCESS, this table was stored by TCRdb with only in-frame sequences that have V and J called. A share of the clones is absent; for the studies checked, an unresolved V gene accounts for under half, and the remainder has no known explanation. This sample holds some 94,000 clones; around 82% were observed only once. Around 3.6% of the sample is taken by the ten largest. What was sequenced was PBMCs. The source of these receptors is a middle-aged man in good health and CMV-seronegative.

This clone appeared once. J is TRBJ1-6 and V is TRBV28; tentatively, D is TRBD1 (6 bases). The ends were cut back, 2 bases at V and 6 bases at J, with 11 bases in the middle. This CDR3 is built from 15 residues. The germline CDR1 and CDR2 sequences are MDHEN and SYDVKM. CDR3 loop: CASSLGDRINSPLHF. The CDR3 nucleotides are TGTGCCAGCAGTTTAGGAGACAGGATTAATTCACCCCTCCACTTT.

This chain links TRBV15 with TRBJ1-2; 10 positions match TRBD1. After removal of 6 bases from V and 8 bases from J, the junction contained 12 bases not matched to a gene. The CDR3 runs 15 residues. Germline loops: CDR1 LNHNV, CDR2 YYDKDF (reference sequence). CDR3 in amino acids: CATRETGGGSEGYTF. The CDR3 coding sequence is TGTGCCACCAGGGAGACAGGGGGCGGCTCGGAGGGCTACACCTTC.

The count of this clone is one. This chain connects TRBV19 to TRBJ2-3, with D possibly being TRBD2 (5 bases). Germline CDR1 is LNHDA and CDR2 is SQIVND (reference sequence). V lost 1 base, J lost 0 bases, and 11 bases lay in between. This CDR3 has 16 residues. CDR3 sequence: CASSIGAELSTDTQYF. The DNA for the CDR3 is TGTGCCAGTAGTATAGGAGCGGAGCTTAGCACAGATACGCAGTATTTT.

The chain combines TRBV15 with TRBJ2-3; 14 nucleotides agree with TRBD2. The CDR3 consists of 19 residues. V trimming: 0 bases; J trimming: 2 bases; junction bases outside the gene matches: 7. Germline V gives CDR1 LNHNV, CDR2 YYDKDF (reference sequence). CDR3 sequence: CATSRDSGLAGGTTDTQYF. CDR3 sequence (DNA): TGTGCCACCAGCAGAGATAGCGGACTAGCGGGGGGAACCACAGATACGCAGTATTTT.

The rearrangement uses TRBV5-1 and TRBJ2-5, with D perhaps matching TRBD1 (5 bases). The J call may be wrong; the DNA end is better matched by TRBJ2-7. Germline V gene sequence: CDR1 SGHRS, CDR2 YFSETQ. CDR3 length equals 15 residues. The CDR3, as DNA: TGCGCCAGCAGCTTGGGGGGCACAGACAGCTACGAGCAGTACTTC. It yields the protein CASSLGGTDSYEQYF.

This clone was detected only a few times. CDR3 protein: CASSEATGSYNEQFF. In nucleotides, the CDR3 is TGTGCCAGCAGTGAAGCGACAGGGTCCTACAATGAGCAGTTCTTC. The chain has TRBV6-1 and TRBJ2-1, with 7 positions matching TRBD1. Looked up from germline, CDR1 is MNHNS and CDR2 is SASEGT. The CDR3 runs 15 residues. V lost 0 bases to trimming and J lost 1 base; unmatched junction nucleotides: 0.

This clone was detected only a few times. This rearrangement joins TRBV5-1 to TRBJ2-3, with a weak D call TRBD2 (6 bases). CDR3 length equals 15 residues. The ends were cut back, 3 bases at V and 3 bases at J, with 14 bases in the middle. The germline CDR1 and CDR2 sequences are SGHRS and YFSETQ. Written as DNA, the CDR3 is TGCGCCAGCAGCTCCGGGGGAGAGGCGACAGATACGCAGTATTTT. Its translation: CASSSGGEATDTQYF.

This clone showed up just a few times. The chain links TRBV7-8 to TRBJ1-5; 8 bases line up with TRBD1. V shed 5 bases, J shed 4 bases, and the junction held 7 bases outside the gene matches. Germline V gene lookup returns CDR1 SGHVS and CDR2 FQNEAQ. The CDR3 is made up of 15 amino acids. The CDR3 nucleotides are TGTGCCAGCAGCGAGGACAGGGAGACAAATCAGCCCCAGCATTTT. Translating gives CASSEDRETNQPQHF.

The chain recombines TRBV28 with TRBJ2-2; D is possibly TRBD2 (5 bases). This CDR3 region has 13 residues. Per the germline V gene, CDR1 is MDHEN and CDR2 is SYDVKM. V lost 10 bases and J lost 6, with 15 bases in between. Here the CDR3 DNA reads TGTGCCACCGGACTGCACAAATCCGGGGAGCTGTTTTTT. Translated, it gives CATGLHKSGELFF.

The rearrangement uses TRBV28 and TRBJ2-7, with D uncertain. The CDR3 has 10 amino acids. Per the germline V gene, CDR1 is MDHEN and CDR2 is SYDVKM. V was cut by 5 bases and J by 7 bases, with 6 bases left in between. DNA of the CDR3: TGTGCCAGCAGTACTTGGGAGCAGTACTTC. Amino acid sequence: CASSTWEQYF. Using reference TRBV28 and TRBJ2-7 for the parts outside the CDR3, the full variable domain is DVKVTQSSRYLVKRTGEKVFLECVQDMDHENMFWYRQDPGLGLRLIYFSYDVKMKEKGDIPEGYSVSREKKERFSLILESASTNQTSMYLCASSTWEQYFGPGTRLTVT.

V is TRBV18 and J is TRBJ2-5; TRBD2 agrees at 8 bases. The germline V gene has CDR1 KGHSH and CDR2 LQKENI. This CDR3 is built from 14 residues. V lost 10 bases to trimming and J lost 5 bases; unmatched junction nucleotides: 12. CDR3 sequence reads: CATARVAGTETQYF. In DNA form, the CDR3 reads TGTGCCACCGCCAGGGTAGCGGGAACGGAGACCCAGTACTTC.

V and J are TRBV19 and TRBJ2-7; 7 positions match TRBD2. CDR3 size: 15 residues. Trimming took 0 bases from V and 4 from J; bases not matched to a gene: 6. Per germline, CDR1 LNHDA and CDR2 SQIVND (reference sequence). The CDR3 here is CASSIDQREGYEQYF. The CDR3, as DNA: TGTGCCAGTAGTATAGATCAGAGGGAGGGGTACGAGCAGTACTTC.

In this sample, this clone turned up a few times. The chain has TRBV6-1 and TRBJ2-5; possibly TRBD2 for D (6 bases). This CDR3 has 16 residues. The V end was cut by 3 bases, the J end by 4 bases, with 18 bases between. Germline-derived CDR1 and CDR2 are MNHNS and SASEGT. The CDR3 DNA is TGTGCCAGCAGTGAGACCCCCGGGATGGGAGGAGAGACCCAGTACTTC. It is translated as CASSETPGMGGETQYF.

This clone has a single count. This same CDR3 is encoded by further DNA sequences in the sample. V is TRBV2 and J is TRBJ1-5; TRBD1 might be the D (6 bases). Germline lookup yields CDR1 SNHLY and CDR2 FYNNEI. CDR3 length equals 15 residues. Trimming stripped 3 bases from V and 2 bases from J, with 11 bases between. CDR3 in amino acids: CASSEGRGGNQPQHF. The DNA for the CDR3 is TGTGCCAGCAGTGAGGGCAGGGGAGGCAATCAGCCCCAGCATTTT. The complete variable domain, with remaining parts taken from reference TRBV2 and TRBJ1-5, reads EPEVTQTPSHQVTQMGQEVILRCVPISNHLYFYWYRQILGQKVEFLVSFYNNEISEKSEIFDDQFSVERPDGSNFTLKIRSTKLEDSAMYFCASSEGRGGNQPQHFGDGTRLSIL.

This clone was detected many times. No DNA is shown, since the ends of the CDR3 on it are uncertain; the CDR3 is the one TCRdb lists. The J gene is TRBJ2-7, the V gene TRBV4-1; the D call in the table, TRBD2, was not verified against the DNA. The CDR3 has 17 amino acids, counting both end residues. Germline values: CDR1 MGHRA, CDR2 YSYEKL. The CDR3 is CASSQEASAFGEGEQYF.

V usage is TRBV5-1 and J usage is TRBJ1-2, with D possibly being TRBD1 (5 bases). The CDR3 loop spans 15 amino acids. Germline V CDR1 and CDR2: SGHRS, YFSETQ. V gave up 5 bases and J gave up 1 base, with 15 bases separating them. The CDR3 DNA is TGCGCCAGCAGAAATGCCTGGGGGGTTAACTATGGCTACACCTTC. Translation: CASRNAWGVNYGYTF.

The chain is built from TRBV21-1 and TRBJ1-5. TRBV21-1 represents a pseudogene. The CDR3 is 18 amino acids. CDR3 DNA sequence: TGTGCCAGCAGCTTCCGCAGGAGGAGGGCCCGTAGCAATCAGCCCCAGCATTTT. Its protein product is CASSFRRRRARSNQPQHF.